This entry features one T cell receptor (beta chain) sequence. The data were taken from a study of blood T cells in healthy people across ages. Overall study context: About one barcoded TCR beta cDNA was captured per two T cells.

Looked up from germline, CDR1 is LNHDA and CDR2 is SQIVND (reference sequence). The CDR3 loop spans 17 amino acids. Trimming left V 5 bases short and J 8 bases short, with 24 bases between. Healthy Caucasian individuals from Russia aged about 6 to 95 were enrolled as donors. For the second PCR, which ran for about 7 to 11 cycles, a sample-barcoded 5' primer and a J-beta primer mix were used. Every cDNA molecule carried a tag from a template-switch adaptor bearing 12 random nucleotides. A minimum of 2.5 million CDR3-containing paired-end reads was obtained for each sample. MiXCR was run by TCRdb on the 5' RACE reads, yielding one entry per CDR3 protein. Of more than 800,000 distinct CDR3 sequences in the sample, roughly 45% were seen once.

V gene TRBV19 combines with J gene TRBJ1-4; possibly TRBD1 for D (5 bases). Sequencing was done on a sample of blood. The sequence was collected from a woman aged 60-75 years in good health. DNA of the CDR3: TGTGCCAGTAGTGACAGAGCCCCGATGAGAGGTGGAGAAAAACTGTTTTTT. Translated, it gives CASSDRAPMRGGEKLFF.